Sequencing of this TCR beta chain was carried out in a study of blood T cell repertoires in COVID-19. Looking at the study overall: The United States, Italy and Spain supplied acute and convalescent COVID-19 samples. The analysed material was cDNA or gDNA that came from T cells, B-cell-depleted T cells, or PBMCs.

In the original analysis: Reference gene primer amplification in the assay estimated nucleated cell counts. TCRdb keeps only in-frame clones here, not all; method: immunoSEQ multiplex PCR. That table gives V, J and clone size, and the DNA gave D and trimming. The data show 99,000 or so clones, around 76% seen once. Germline CDR1 and CDR2: LNHDA and SQIVND (reference sequence). This CDR3 has 15 amino acids. V lost 5 bases to trimming and J lost 0 bases; unmatched junction nucleotides: 3. Sequences were obtained from peripheral blood. The chain joins TRBV19 to TRBJ1-4, with 7 bases fitting TRBD1. The clonotype was recovered from a woman aged 70-85 years with acute or convalescent COVID-19. Here the CDR3 reads CASSLGTATNEKLFF. The CDR3 DNA is TGTGCCAGTAGTCTTGGGACAGCAACTAATGAAAAACTGTTTTTT. The whole variable domain, filled in from reference TRBV19 and TRBJ1-4, reads DGGITQSPKYLFRKEGQNVTLSCEQNLNHDAMYWYRQDPGQGLRLIYYSQIVNDFQKGDIAEGYSVSREKKESFPLTVTSAQKNPTAFYLCASSLGTATNEKLFFGSGTQLSVL.